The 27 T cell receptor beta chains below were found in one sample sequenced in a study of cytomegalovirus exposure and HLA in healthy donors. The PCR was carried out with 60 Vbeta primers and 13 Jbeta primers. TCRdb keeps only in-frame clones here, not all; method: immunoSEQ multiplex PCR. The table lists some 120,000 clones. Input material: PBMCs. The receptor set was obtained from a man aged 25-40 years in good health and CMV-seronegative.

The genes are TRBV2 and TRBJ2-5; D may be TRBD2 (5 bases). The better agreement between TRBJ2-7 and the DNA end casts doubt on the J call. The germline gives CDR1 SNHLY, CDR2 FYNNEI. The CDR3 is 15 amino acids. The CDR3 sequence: CASSDSRSGSYEQYF. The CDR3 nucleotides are TGTGCCAGCAGTGATTCAAGGTCGGGGTCCTACGAGCAGTACTTC.

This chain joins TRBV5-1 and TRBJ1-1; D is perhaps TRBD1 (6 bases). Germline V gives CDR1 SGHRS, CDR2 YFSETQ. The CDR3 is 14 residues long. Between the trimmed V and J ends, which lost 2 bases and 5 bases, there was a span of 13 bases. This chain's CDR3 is CASSLDPTGTEAFF. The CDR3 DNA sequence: TGCGCCAGCAGCTTAGACCCGACAGGAACTGAAGCTTTCTTT.

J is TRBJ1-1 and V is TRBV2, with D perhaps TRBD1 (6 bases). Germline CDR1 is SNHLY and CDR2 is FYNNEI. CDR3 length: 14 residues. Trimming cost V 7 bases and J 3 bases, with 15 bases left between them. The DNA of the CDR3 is TGTGCCAGCATCCCAGGGGTAGGGTACACTGAAGCTTTCTTT. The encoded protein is CASIPGVGYTEAFF.

The CDR3 loop is CASTRGLAEETQYF. CDR3 nucleotide sequence: TGTGCCAGCACCCGAGGACTAGCGGAAGAGACCCAGTACTTC. This chain joins TRBV11-2 and TRBJ2-5; 10 bases match TRBD2. The CDR3 runs to 14 residues. The V segment lost 7 bases and the J segment 3 bases; nucleotides outside the gene matches: 5. The germline gives CDR1 SGHAT, CDR2 FQNNGV.

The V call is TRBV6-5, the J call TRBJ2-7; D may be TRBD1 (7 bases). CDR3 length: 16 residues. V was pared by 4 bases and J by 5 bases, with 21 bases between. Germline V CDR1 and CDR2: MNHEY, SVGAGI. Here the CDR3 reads CASSSQGEVPLDEQYF. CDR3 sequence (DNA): TGTGCCAGCAGTTCTCAGGGGGAGGTTCCGTTGGACGAGCAGTACTTC.

The DNA for the CDR3 is TGTGCCAGCAGCTTAAAACGGAGCACAGATACGCAGTATTTT. It codes for CASSLKRSTDTQYF. The chain combines TRBV5-4 with TRBJ2-3; unclear D gene. CDR3 length: 14 amino acids. The V end lost 2 bases, the J end lost 0 bases, and 7 bases lay between the germline ends. Germline CDR1 reads SGHNT; CDR2 reads YYREEE (reference sequence).

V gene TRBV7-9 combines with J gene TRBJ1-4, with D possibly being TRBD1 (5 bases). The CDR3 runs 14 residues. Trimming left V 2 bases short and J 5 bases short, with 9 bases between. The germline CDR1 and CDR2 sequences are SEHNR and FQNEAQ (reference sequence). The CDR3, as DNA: TGTGCCAGCAGCTTACTCCGGGGGAATGAAAAACTGTTTTTT. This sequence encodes CASSLLRGNEKLFF.

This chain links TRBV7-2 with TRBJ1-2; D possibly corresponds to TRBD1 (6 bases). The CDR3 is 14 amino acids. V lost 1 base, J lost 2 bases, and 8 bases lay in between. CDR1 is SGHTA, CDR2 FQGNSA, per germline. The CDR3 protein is CASSLVQGNYGYTF. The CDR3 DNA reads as TGTGCCAGCAGCTTAGTTCAGGGGAACTATGGCTACACCTTC.

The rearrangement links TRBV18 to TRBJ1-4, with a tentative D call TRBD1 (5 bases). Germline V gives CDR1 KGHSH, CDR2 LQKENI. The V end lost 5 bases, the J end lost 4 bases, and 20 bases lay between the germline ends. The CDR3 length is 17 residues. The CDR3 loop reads CASSTKEIGGSNEKLFF. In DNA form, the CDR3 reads TGTGCCAGCTCAACCAAGGAGATCGGGGGGAGTAATGAAAAACTGTTTTTT.

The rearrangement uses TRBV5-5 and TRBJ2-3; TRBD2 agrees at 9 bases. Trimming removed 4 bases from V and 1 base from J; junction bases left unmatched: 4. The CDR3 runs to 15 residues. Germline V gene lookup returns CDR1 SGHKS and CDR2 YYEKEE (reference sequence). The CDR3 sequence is CASSLTSGRTDTQYF. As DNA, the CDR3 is TGTGCCAGCAGCCTAACTAGCGGGCGCACAGATACGCAGTATTTT.

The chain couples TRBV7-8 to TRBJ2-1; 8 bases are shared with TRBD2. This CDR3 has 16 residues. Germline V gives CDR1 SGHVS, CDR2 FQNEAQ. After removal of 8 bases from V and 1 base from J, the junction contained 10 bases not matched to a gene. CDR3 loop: CASLGLAGPSYNEQFF. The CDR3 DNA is TGTGCCAGCTTGGGGCTAGCGGGTCCTTCCTACAATGAGCAGTTCTTC.

In nucleotides, the CDR3 is TGTGCCAGCAGCTCTACCGGGACAGGGACCGGCTACACCTTC. Its translation is CASSSTGTGTGYTF. The chain links TRBV7-2 to TRBJ1-2; 9 bases are a match to TRBD1. Germline V gives CDR1 SGHTA, CDR2 FQGNSA. This CDR3 is 14 amino acids long. The V gene end was trimmed by 4 bases and the J gene end by 8 bases; junction bases not matched to a gene: 8. Combining the CDR3 with reference TRBV7-2 and TRBJ1-2 gives the whole variable domain GAGVSQSPSNKVTEKGKDVELRCDPISGHTALYWYRQSLGQGLEFLIYFQGNSAPDKSGLPSDRFSAERTGGSVSTLTIQRTQQEDSAVYLCASSSTGTGTGYTFGSGTRLTVV.

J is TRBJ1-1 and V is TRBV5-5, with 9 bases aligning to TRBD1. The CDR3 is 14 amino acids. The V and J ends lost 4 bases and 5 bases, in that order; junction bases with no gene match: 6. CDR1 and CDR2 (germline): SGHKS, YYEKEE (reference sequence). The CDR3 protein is CASSVTGGETEAFF. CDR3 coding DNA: TGTGCCAGCAGCGTGACAGGGGGTGAAACTGAAGCTTTCTTT.

The CDR3 spells CASTPGGPYNEQFF. The DNA for the CDR3 is TGTGCCAGCACCCCAGGGGGCCCCTACAATGAGCAGTTCTTC. The genes are TRBV28 and TRBJ2-1, with 8 positions matching TRBD1. The V gene's germline CDR1 is MDHEN and CDR2 SYDVKM. The CDR3 is 14 amino acids. With 7 bases clipped from V and 2 bases from J, the junction kept 4 bases outside the gene matches.

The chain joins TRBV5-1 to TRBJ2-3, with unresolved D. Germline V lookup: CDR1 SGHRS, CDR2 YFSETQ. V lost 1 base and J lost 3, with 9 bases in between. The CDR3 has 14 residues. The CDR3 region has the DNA TGCGCCAGCAGCTTGTTTAGTGGTACAGATACGCAGTATTTT. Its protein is CASSLFSGTDTQYF.

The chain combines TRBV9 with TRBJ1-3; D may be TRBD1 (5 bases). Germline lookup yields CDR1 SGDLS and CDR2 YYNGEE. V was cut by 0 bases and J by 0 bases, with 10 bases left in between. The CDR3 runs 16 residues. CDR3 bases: TGTGCCAGCAGCGTAGCTATGGGGGGCTCTGGAAACACCATATATTTT. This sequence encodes CASSVAMGGSGNTIYF.

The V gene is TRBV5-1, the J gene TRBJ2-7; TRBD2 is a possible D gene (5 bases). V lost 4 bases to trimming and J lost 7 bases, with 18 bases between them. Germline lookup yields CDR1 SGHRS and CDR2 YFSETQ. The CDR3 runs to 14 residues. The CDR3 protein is CASSLAIVGGEQYF. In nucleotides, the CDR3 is TGCGCCAGCAGCCTCGCTATCGTTGGAGGAGAGCAGTACTTC.

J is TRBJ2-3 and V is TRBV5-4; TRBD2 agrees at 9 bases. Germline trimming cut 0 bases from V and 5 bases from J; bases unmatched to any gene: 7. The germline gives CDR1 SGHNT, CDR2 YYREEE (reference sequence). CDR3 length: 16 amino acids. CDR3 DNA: TGTGCCAGCAGCTTGGGCCAAGCGGGGGGCCAAGATACGCAGTATTTT. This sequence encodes CASSLGQAGGQDTQYF.

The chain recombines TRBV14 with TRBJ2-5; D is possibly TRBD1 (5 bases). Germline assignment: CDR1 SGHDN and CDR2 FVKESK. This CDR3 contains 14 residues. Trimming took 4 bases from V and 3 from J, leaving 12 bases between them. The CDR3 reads CASSPVSREETQYF. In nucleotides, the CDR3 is TGTGCCAGCAGCCCCGTTAGCAGGGAAGAGACCCAGTACTTC. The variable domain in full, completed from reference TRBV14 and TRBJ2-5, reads EAGVTQFPSHSVIEKGQTVTLRCDPISGHDNLYWYRRVMGKEIKFLLHFVKESKQDESGMPNNRFLAERTGGTYSTLKVQPAELEDSGVYFCASSPVSREETQYFGPGTRLLVL.

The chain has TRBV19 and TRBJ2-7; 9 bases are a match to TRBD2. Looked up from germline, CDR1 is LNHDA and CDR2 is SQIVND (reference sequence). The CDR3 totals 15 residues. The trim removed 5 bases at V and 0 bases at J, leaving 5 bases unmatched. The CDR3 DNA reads TGTGCCAGTAGTCGAGCGGGGGGTAGCTCCTACGAGCAGTACTTC. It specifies CASSRAGGSSYEQYF.

The CDR3 DNA sequence: TGTGCCAGCAGCTTAGCGCGGTTAGCGGGGGGGATCACCGGGGAGCTGTTTTTT. It yields the protein CASSLARLAGGITGELFF. The chain links TRBV7-2 to TRBJ2-2; 11 positions agree with TRBD2. Germline trimming cut 0 bases from V and 4 bases from J; bases unmatched to any gene: 7. The germline gives CDR1 SGHTA, CDR2 FQGNSA. The length of the CDR3 is 18 residues.

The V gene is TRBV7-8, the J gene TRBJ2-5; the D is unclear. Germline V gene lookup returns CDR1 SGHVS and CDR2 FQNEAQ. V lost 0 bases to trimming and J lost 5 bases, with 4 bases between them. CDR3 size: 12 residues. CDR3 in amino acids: CASSLASETQYF. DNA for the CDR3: TGTGCCAGCAGCTTAGCTTCGGAGACCCAGTACTTC.

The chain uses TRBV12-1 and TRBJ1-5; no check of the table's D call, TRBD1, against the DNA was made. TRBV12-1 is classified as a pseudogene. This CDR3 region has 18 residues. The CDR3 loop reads CASSLPSFGTGPNQPQHF. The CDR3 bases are TGTGCCAGCAGCTTGCCCTCCTTCGGGACAGGTCCCAATCAGCCCCAGCATTTT.

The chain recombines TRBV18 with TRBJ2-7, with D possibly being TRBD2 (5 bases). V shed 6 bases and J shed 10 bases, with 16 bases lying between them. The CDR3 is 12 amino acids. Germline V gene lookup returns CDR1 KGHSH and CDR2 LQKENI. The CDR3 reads CASSQPGGEQYF. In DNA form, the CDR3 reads TGTGCCAGCTCTCAGCCAGGAGGCGAACAGTACTTC.

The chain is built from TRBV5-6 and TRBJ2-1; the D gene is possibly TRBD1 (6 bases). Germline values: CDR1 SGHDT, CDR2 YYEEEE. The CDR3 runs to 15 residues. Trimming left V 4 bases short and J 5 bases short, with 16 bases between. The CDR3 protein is CASSRTVKRDNEQFF. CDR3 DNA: TGTGCCAGCAGCCGGACAGTAAAAAGGGACAATGAGCAGTTCTTC.

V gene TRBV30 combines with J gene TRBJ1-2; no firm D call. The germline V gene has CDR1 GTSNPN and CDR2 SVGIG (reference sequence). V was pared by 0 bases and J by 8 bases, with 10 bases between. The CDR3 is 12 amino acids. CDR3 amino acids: CAWSVVSSGYTF. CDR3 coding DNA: TGTGCCTGGAGTGTAGTCTCTAGCGGCTACACCTTC.

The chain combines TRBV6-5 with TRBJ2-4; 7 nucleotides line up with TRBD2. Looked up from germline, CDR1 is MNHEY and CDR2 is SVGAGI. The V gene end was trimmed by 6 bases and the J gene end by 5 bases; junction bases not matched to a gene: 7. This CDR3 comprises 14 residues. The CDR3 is CASSSGTTQNIQYF. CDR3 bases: TGTGCCAGCAGCTCCGGGACTACCCAAAACATTCAGTACTTC.